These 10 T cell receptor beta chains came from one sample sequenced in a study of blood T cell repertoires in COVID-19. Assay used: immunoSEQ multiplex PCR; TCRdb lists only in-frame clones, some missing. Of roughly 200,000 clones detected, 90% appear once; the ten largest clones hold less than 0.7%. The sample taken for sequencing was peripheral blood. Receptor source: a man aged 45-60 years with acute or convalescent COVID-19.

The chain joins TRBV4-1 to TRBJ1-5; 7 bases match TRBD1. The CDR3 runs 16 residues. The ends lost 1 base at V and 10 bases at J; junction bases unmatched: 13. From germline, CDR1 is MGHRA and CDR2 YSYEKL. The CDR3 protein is CASSQAAGQTSTPQHF. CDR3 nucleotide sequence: TGCGCCAGCAGCCAAGCCGCGGGACAGACGTCGACCCCCCAGCATTTT.

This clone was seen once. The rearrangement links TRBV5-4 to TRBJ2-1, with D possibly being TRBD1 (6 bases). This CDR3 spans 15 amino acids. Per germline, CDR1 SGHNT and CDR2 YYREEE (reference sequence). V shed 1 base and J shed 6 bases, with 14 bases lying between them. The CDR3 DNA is TGTGCCAGCAGCTTGTCTCACAGGGTATCCAATGAGCAGTTCTTC. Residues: CASSLSHRVSNEQFF.

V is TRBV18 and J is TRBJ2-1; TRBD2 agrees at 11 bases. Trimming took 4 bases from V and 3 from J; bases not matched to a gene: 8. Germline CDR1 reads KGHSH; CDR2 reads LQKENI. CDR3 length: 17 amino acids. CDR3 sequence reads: CASSRLSLAGGYNEQFF. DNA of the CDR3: TGTGCCAGCTCACGCCTTTCCCTAGCGGGGGGCTACAATGAGCAGTTCTTC.

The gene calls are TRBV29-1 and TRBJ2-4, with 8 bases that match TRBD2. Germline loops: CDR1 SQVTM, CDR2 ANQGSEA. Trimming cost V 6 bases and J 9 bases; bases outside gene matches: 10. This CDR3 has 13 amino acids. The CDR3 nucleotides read TGCAGCGTAACGAAGCGGGAGAGAGGCATTCAGTACTTC. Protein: CSVTKRERGIQYF.

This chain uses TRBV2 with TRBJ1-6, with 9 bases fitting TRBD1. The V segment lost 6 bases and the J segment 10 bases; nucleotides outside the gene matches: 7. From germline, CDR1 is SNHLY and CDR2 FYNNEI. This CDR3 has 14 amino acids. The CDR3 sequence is CASRRGQGYSPLHF. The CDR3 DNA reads TGTGCCAGCAGAAGAGGACAGGGGTACTCACCCCTCCACTTT.

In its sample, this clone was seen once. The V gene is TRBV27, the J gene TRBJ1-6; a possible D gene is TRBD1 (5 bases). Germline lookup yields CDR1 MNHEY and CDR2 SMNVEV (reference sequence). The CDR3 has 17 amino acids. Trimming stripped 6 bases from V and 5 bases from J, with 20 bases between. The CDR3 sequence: CASSPWSGYRDNSPLHF. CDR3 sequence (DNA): TGTGCCAGCAGCCCATGGTCAGGGTATCGTGATAATTCACCCCTCCACTTT.

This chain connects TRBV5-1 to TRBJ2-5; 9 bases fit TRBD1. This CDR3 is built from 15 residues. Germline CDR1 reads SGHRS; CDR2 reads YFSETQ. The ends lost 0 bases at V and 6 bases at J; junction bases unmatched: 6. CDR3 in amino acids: CASSLAGTGMKTQYF. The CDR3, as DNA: TGCGCCAGCAGCTTGGCCGGGACAGGGATGAAGACCCAGTACTTC.

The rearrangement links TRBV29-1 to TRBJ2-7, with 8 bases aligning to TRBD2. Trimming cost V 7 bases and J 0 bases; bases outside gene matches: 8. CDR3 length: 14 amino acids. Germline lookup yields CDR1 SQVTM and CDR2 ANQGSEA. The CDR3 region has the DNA TGCAGCGCTCGGACTAGCCGGAGCTCCTACGAGCAGTACTTC. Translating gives CSARTSRSSYEQYF.

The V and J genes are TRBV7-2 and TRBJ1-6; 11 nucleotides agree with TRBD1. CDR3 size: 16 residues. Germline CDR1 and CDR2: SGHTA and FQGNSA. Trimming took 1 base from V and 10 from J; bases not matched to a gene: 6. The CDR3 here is CASSLVGTGGKSPLHF. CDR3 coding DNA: TGTGCCAGCAGCTTAGTCGGGACAGGGGGGAAATCACCCCTCCACTTT.

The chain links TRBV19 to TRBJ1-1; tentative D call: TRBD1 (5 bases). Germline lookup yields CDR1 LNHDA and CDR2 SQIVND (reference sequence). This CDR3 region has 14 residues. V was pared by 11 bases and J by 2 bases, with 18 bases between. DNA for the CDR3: TGTGCCTCTCGGACATCTTTAAGTAACACTGAAGCTTTCTTT. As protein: CASRTSLSNTEAFF. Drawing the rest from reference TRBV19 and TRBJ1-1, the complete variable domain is DGGITQSPKYLFRKEGQNVTLSCEQNLNHDAMYWYRQDPGQGLRLIYYSQIVNDFQKGDIAEGYSVSREKKESFPLTVTSAQKNPTAFYLCASRTSLSNTEAFFGQGTRLTVV.